A single T cell receptor beta chain is shown here with its context. Only in-frame clones appear in the TCRdb table, and some are missing; sequencing was by immunoSEQ multiplex PCR. The data contain over 5,500 clones, roughly 88% of them singletons. The sample is drawn from a study of blood T cell repertoires in COVID-19. The sample consisted of peripheral blood. The origin of this receptor is a human donor in a cohort sampled during active COVID-19.

The CDR3 sequence: CASSKPAGGTNEQFF. In DNA, the CDR3 is TGTGCCAGTAGTAAGCCAGCGGGAGGGACTAATGAGCAGTTCTTC. The chain links TRBV19 to TRBJ2-1; 10 bases line up with TRBD2. Germline assignment: CDR1 LNHDA and CDR2 SQIVND (reference sequence). The junction had 7 bases not matched to a gene; V was cut back by 4 bases and J by 7 bases. CDR3 length: 15 amino acids.